One and the same sample provided the 4 T cell receptor beta chains below, sequenced in a study of T cell responses to AZD1222 COVID-19 vaccine. Sequenced by immunoSEQ multiplex PCR; TCRdb stores in-frame clones only, minus some. The table records about 76,000 clones, roughly 90% of them present only once. Sequences were derived from peripheral blood, sampled on day 0 of MenACWY control vaccination. The receptors shown here come from an adult in good health.

The chain employs TRBV6-2 or TRBV6-3 and TRBJ1-5; D is perhaps TRBD1 (5 bases). The germline V and J ends were trimmed by 2 bases and 5 bases, with 16 bases remaining between them. CDR3 length equals 16 residues. Germline V lookup: CDR1 MNHEY, CDR2 SVGEGT. Written as DNA, the CDR3 is TGTGCCAGCAGTTACCTGACAGCCCCCAGGCATCAGCCCCAGCATTTT. Translation: CASSYLTAPRHQPQHF.

This chain joins TRBV30 and TRBJ2-2, with D maybe TRBD1 (5 bases). Trimming took off 5 bases at V and 4 bases at J, with 14 bases between the two ends. This CDR3 spans 14 amino acids. The germline V gene has CDR1 GTSNPN and CDR2 SVGIG (reference sequence). The CDR3 coding sequence is TGTGCCTGGGGGCAGGACATCGCCACCGGGGAGCTGTTTTTT. Protein product: CAWGQDIATGELFF.

The chain uses TRBV19 and TRBJ1-6; D is uncertain. Germline V lookup: CDR1 LNHDA, CDR2 SQIVND (reference sequence). Trimming took 3 bases from V and 6 from J, leaving 18 bases between them. CDR3 size: 17 residues. CDR3 amino acids: CASSISGPDFPNSPLHF. CDR3 coding DNA: TGTGCCAGTAGTATTTCGGGCCCGGACTTCCCTAATTCACCCCTCCACTTT.

The chain links TRBV15 to TRBJ1-1, with D hard to call. V gave up 0 bases and J gave up 11 bases, with 16 bases separating them. CDR3 size: 14 residues. Germline V gives CDR1 LNHNV, CDR2 YYDKDF (reference sequence). In DNA, the CDR3 is TGTGCCACCAGCAGAGATTCTCGGGGAAGGGAGGCTTTCTTT. Amino acids: CATSRDSRGREAFF.